The clone carrying this T cell receptor beta chain was recorded many times. This sample was included in a study of identical twins. TCRdb redid the calling of the 5' RACE reads with MiXCR, one entry per CDR3 protein. The table has 250,000 or so distinct CDR3 sequences, roughly 7% seen once. The V end was cut by 1 base, the J end by 1 base, with 14 bases between. Looked up from germline, CDR1 is SGHRS and CDR2 is YFSETQ. The CDR3 sequence is 16 residues long. The data were also submitted as part of a second study, on yellow fever vaccine responses in identical twins.

The chain has TRBV5-1 and TRBJ1-1; no firm D call. Material: memory (CD45RO+) T cells sorted from blood. This TCR was recovered from a woman younger than 35 in good health. CDR3 protein: CASSLWTGGSNTEAFF. CDR3 in DNA: TGCGCCAGCAGCTTGTGGACGGGCGGATCGAACACTGAAGCTTTCTTT. The full variable domain, its missing parts supplied by reference TRBV5-1 and TRBJ1-1, is KAGVTQTPRYLIKTRGQQVTLSCSPISGHRSVSWYQQTPGQGLQFLFEYFSETQRNKGNFPGRFSGRQFSNSRSEMNVSTLELGDSALYLCASSLWTGGSNTEAFFGQGTRLTVV.